This TCR beta chain derives from a study of blood T cell repertoires in COVID-19. CDR3 size: 17 residues. CDR1 is KGHDR and CDR2 is SFDVKD in the germline V gene. Trimming left V 1 base short and J 5 bases short, with 19 bases between. Sequenced by immunoSEQ multiplex PCR; TCRdb stores in-frame clones only, minus some. The data show 150,000 or so clones, about nine tenths seen once. The clonotype originates from a man aged 50 or older who had recovered from COVID-19. The chain has TRBV24-1 and TRBJ2-5, with D possibly matching TRBD2 (7 bases). Sequencing used PBMCs or T cells enriched from blood (not recorded which). CDR3 DNA: TGTGCCACCAGTGATTTTCGGACAGTGGAGGGAGGGGAGACCCAGTACTTC. Translation gives CATSDFRTVEGGETQYF.